The entry below describes one TCR beta chain. V gave up 2 bases and J gave up 11 bases, with 12 bases separating them. Germline-derived CDR1 and CDR2 are MNHEY and SVGEGT. CDR3 length: 12 residues. In the authors' workflow: How many nucleated cells were present was estimated from reference gene primer amplification. Here immunoSEQ multiplex PCR was the method, and the copy in TCRdb shows in-frame clones only, minus some. That table gives V, J and clone size, and the DNA gave D and trimming. Among 180,000 or so clones listed, 70% to 90% were seen once. The sample is drawn from a study of blood T cell repertoires in COVID-19. The overall study: Nucleic acid was either cDNA or gDNA, and it came from T cells, B-cell-depleted T cells, or PBMCs.

The sequencing input was peripheral blood. This chain connects TRBV6-2 or TRBV6-3 to TRBJ1-1, with a possible D match to TRBD1 (6 bases). This TCR was recovered from a man aged 35-49 years who had recovered from COVID-19. This chain's CDR3 is CASSYLVGAAFF. CDR3 nucleotide sequence: TGTGCCAGCAGTTACCTTGTGGGGGCGGCTTTCTTT.